The TCR beta chain under discussion was sequenced for a study of T-cell reconstitution after alpha-beta-depleted transplantation in children. This CDR3 has 15 amino acids. Per germline, CDR1 DFQATT and CDR2 SNEGSKA (reference sequence). V was clipped by 3 bases and J by 4 bases, with 18 bases between them. Comment on this clonotype: Given a much more abundant clone one base away, this may be a read error.

It was with unique molecular identifiers that the TCRbeta library was prepared. One entry per CDR3 protein results from TCRdb running MiXCR on the PCR reads. Seen here are about 690,000 distinct CDR3 sequences, about 15% observed once, and the top ten hold approximately 1.1%. Sequenced here: PBMCs from the stem cell graft donor, sampled from the stem cell graft. The TCR originated in a human donor who donated a stem cell graft to a child with acute myeloid leukemia. The chain combines TRBV20-1 with TRBJ1-2; possibly TRBD1 for D (5 bases). The CDR3 DNA sequence: TGCAGTGCTAGCGATATAACAGGTAGTCCCTATGGCTACACCTTC. Translating gives CSASDITGSPYGYTF.